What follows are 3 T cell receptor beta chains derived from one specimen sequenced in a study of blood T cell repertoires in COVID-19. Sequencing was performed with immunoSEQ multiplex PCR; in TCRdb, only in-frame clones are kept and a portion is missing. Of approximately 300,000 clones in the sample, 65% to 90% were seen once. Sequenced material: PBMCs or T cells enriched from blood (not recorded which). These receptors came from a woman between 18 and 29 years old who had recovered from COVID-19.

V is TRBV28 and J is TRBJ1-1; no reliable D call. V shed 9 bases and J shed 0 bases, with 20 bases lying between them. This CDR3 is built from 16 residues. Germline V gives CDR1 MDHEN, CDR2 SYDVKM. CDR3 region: CASIPLAGGMNTEAFF. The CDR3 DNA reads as TGTGCCAGTATCCCCCTGGCAGGAGGTATGAACACTGAAGCTTTCTTT.

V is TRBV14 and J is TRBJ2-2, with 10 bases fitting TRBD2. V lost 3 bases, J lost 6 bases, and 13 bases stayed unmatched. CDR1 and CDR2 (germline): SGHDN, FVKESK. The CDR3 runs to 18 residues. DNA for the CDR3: TGTGCCAGCAGCCATTTCTTACTAGCGGGGACCAATCCCGGGGAGCTGTTTTTT. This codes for CASSHFLLAGTNPGELFF. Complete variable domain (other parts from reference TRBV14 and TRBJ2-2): EAGVTQFPSHSVIEKGQTVTLRCDPISGHDNLYWYRRVMGKEIKFLLHFVKESKQDESGMPNNRFLAERTGGTYSTLKVQPAELEDSGVYFCASSHFLLAGTNPGELFFGEGSRLTVL.

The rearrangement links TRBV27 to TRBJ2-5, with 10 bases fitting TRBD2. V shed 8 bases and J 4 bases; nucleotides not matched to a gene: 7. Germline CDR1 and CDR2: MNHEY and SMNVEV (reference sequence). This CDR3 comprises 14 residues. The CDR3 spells CASSLTSGIETQYF. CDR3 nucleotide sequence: TGTGCCAGCTCCTTAACTAGCGGGATAGAGACCCAGTACTTC.